This T cell receptor beta chain appears in the sequencing data of a study of T cell responses to AZD1222 COVID-19 vaccine. Study-wide findings and caveats: Increased Spike-specific TCR breadth and depth were observed after two AZD1222 doses.

This clone was seen a few times. What it binds is not known. The protocol was immunoSEQ multiplex PCR, while the TCRdb copy is restricted to in-frame clones and leaves out a portion. The data hold over 70,000 clones, with around 90% observed a single time. This CDR3 has 16 amino acids. CDR1 is SGHNT, CDR2 YYREEE, per germline (reference sequence). V lost 4 bases and J 0 bases, leaving 16 bases between the germline ends. The TCR was taken from an adult in good health. The sample was peripheral blood, taken on day 0 of AZD1222 vaccination. The gene calls are TRBV5-4 and TRBJ1-2; no clear D gene. The CDR3 here is CASSPKMARANYGYTF. Written as DNA, the CDR3 is TGTGCCAGCAGCCCTAAAATGGCCAGAGCTAACTATGGCTACACCTTC.